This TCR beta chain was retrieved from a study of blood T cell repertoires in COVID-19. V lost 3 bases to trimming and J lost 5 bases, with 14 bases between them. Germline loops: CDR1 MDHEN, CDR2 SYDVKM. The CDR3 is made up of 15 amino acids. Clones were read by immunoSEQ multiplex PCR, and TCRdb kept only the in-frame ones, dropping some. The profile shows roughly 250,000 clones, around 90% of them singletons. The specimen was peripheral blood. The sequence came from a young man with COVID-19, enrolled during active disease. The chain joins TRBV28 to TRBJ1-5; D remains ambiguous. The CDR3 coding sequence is TGTGCCAGCAGTTTTGGTACAGAGAGCCATCAGCCCCAGCATTTT. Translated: CASSFGTESHQPQHF.